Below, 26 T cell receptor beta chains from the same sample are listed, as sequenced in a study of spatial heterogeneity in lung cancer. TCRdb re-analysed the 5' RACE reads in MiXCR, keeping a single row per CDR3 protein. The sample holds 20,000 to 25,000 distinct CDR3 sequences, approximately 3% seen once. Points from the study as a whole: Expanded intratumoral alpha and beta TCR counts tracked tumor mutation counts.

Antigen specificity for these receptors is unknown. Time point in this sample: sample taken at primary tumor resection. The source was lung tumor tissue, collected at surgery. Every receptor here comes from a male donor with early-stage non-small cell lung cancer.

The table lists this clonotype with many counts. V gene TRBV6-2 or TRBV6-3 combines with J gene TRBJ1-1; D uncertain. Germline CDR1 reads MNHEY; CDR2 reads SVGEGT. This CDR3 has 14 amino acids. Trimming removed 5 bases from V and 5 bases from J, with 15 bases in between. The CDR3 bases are TGTGCCAGCAGTCAATATACCCCGGAAACTGAAGCTTTCTTT. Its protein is CASSQYTPETEAFF.

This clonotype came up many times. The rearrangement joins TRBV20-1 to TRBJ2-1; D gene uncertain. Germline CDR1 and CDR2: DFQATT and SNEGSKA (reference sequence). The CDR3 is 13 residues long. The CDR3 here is CSAPVSSYNEQFF. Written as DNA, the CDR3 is TGCAGCGCTCCAGTCTCGTCCTACAATGAGCAGTTCTTC.

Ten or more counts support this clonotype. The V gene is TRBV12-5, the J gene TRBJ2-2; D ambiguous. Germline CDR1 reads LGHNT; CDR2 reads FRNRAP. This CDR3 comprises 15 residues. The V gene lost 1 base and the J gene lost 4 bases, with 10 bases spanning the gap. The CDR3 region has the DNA TGTGCTAGTGGTTTGGAAGCGCCCGGCACCGGGGAGCTGTTTTTT. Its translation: CASGLEAPGTGELFF.

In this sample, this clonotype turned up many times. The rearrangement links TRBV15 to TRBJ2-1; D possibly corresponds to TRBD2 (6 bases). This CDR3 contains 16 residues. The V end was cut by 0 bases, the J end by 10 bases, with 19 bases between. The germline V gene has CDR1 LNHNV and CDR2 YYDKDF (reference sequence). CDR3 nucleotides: TGTGCCACCAGCAGAGATTGGAGGGCCCTCCTAATGGAGCAGTTCTTC. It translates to CATSRDWRALLMEQFF.

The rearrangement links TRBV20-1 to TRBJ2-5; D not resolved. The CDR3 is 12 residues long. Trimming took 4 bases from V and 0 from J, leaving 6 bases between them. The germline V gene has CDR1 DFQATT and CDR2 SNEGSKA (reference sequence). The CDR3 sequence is CSANGDQETQYF. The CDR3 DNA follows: TGCAGTGCTAATGGGGACCAAGAGACCCAGTACTTC.

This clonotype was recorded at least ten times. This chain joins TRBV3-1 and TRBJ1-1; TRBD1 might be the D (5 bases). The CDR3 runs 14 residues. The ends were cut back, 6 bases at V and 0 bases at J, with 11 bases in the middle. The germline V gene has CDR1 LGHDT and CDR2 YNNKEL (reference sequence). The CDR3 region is CASRGTGVNTEAFF. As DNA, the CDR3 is TGTGCCAGCAGGGGTACAGGAGTGAACACTGAAGCTTTCTTT. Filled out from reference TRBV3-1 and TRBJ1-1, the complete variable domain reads DTAVSQTPKYLVTQMGNDKSIKCEQNLGHDTMYWYKQDSKKFLKIMFSYNNKELIINETVPNRFSPKSPDKAHLNLHINSLELGDSAVYFCASRGTGVNTEAFFGQGTRLTVV.

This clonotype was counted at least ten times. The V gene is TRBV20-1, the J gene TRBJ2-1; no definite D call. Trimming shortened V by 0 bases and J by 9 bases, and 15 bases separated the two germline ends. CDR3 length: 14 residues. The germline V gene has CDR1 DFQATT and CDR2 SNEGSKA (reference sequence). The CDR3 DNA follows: TGCAGTGCTAGAGATAGGAAGCCCCCCGGTGAGCAGTTCTTC. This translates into CSARDRKPPGEQFF.

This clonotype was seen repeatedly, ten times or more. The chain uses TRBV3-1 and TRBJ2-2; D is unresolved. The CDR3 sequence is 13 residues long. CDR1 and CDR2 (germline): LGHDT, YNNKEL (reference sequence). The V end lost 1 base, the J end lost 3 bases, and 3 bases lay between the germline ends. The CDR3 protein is CASSQGHTGELFF. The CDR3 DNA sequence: TGTGCCAGCAGCCAAGGTCACACCGGGGAGCTGTTTTTT.

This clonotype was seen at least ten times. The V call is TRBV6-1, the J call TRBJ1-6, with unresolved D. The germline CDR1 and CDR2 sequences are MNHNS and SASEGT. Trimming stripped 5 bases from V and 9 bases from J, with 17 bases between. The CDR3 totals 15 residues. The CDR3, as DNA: TGTGCCAGCAGTTTCCCGGTAGAGGGTGTTTCACCCCTCCACTTT. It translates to CASSFPVEGVSPLHF.

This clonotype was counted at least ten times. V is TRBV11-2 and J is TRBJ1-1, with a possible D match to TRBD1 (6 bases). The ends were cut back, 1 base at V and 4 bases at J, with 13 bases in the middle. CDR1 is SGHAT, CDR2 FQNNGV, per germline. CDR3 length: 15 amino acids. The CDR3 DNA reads TGTGCCAGCAGCTTAGTGCCGGGGGCGTTCACTGAAGCTTTCTTT. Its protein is CASSLVPGAFTEAFF.

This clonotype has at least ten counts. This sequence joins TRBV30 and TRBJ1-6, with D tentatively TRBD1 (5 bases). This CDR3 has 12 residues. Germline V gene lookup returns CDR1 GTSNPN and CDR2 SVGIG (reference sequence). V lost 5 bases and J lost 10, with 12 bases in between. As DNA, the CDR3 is TGTGCCTGGTTAGGGGTAGGATCACCCCTCCACTTT. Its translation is CAWLGVGSPLHF.

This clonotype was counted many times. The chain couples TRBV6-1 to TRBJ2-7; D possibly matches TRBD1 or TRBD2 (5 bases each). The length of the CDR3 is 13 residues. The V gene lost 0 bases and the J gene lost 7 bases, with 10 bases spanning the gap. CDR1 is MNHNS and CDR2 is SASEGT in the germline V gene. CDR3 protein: CASSEAGTREQYF. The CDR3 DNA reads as TGTGCCAGCAGTGAAGCAGGGACGAGGGAGCAGTACTTC.

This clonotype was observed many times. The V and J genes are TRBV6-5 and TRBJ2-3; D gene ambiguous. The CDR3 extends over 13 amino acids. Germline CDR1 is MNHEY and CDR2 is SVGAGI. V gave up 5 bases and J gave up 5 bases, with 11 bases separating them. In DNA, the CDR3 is TGTGCCAGCAGTCCATGGTCTCAAGATACGCAGTATTTT. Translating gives CASSPWSQDTQYF.

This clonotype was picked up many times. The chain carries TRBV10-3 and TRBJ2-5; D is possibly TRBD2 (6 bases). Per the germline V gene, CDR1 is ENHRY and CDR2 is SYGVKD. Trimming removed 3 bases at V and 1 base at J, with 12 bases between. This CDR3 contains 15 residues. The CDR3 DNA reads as TGTGCCATCAGTGAATCGATTAGCGGCCAAGAGACCCAGTACTTC. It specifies CAISESISGQETQYF.

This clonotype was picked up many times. CDR3 DNA: TGTGCCAGCAGTTGGGCTCAGTCGAACACTGAAGCTTTCTTT. Protein sequence: CASSWAQSNTEAFF. The chain is built from TRBV12-3 or TRBV12-4 and TRBJ1-1; D gene ambiguous. There are 14 residues in the CDR3. V was trimmed by 4 bases and J by 1 base, leaving 10 bases between them.

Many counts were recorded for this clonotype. As DNA, the CDR3 is TGCGCCAGCAGCGGGGGACCGTCGAACACTGAAGCTTTCTTT. Its translation is CASSGGPSNTEAFF. V usage is TRBV5-1 and J usage is TRBJ1-1; possibly TRBD1 for D (5 bases). CDR3 length equals 14 residues. V lost 4 bases and J lost 1, with 11 bases in between. CDR1 SGHRS and CDR2 YFSETQ come from the germline V gene.

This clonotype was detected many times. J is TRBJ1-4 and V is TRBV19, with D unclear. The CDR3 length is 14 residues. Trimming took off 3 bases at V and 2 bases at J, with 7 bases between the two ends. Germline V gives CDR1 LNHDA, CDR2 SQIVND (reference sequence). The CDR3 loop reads CASSIRATNEKLFF. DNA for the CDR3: TGTGCCAGTAGTATTCGGGCCACTAATGAAAAACTGTTTTTT.

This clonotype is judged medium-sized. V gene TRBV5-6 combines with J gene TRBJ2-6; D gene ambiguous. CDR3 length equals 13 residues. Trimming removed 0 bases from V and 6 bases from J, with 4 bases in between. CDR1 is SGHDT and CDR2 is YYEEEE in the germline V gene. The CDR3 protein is CASSLGQANVLTF. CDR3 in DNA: TGTGCCAGCAGCTTGGGGCAGGCCAACGTCCTGACTTTC.

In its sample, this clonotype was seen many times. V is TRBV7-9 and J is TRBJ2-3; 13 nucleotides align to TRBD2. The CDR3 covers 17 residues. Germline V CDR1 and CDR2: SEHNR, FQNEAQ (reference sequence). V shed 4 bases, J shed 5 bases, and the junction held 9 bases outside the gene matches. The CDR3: CASSSGLAGVAVDTQYF. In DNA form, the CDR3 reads TGTGCCAGCAGCTCAGGACTAGCGGGAGTAGCTGTAGATACGCAGTATTTT.

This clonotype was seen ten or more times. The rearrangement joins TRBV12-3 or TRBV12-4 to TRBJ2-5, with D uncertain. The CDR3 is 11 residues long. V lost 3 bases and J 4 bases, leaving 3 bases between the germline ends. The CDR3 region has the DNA TGTGCCAGCAGTTTCTCAGAGACCCAGTACTTC. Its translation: CASSFSETQYF.

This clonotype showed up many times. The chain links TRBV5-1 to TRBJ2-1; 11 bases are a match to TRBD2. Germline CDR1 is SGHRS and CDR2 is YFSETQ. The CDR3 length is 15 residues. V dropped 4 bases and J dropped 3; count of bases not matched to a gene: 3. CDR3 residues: CASSPGTSGYNEQFF. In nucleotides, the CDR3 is TGCGCCAGCAGCCCCGGGACTAGCGGCTACAATGAGCAGTTCTTC. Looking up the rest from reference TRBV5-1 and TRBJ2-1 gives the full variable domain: KAGVTQTPRYLIKTRGQQVTLSCSPISGHRSVSWYQQTPGQGLQFLFEYFSETQRNKGNFPGRFSGRQFSNSRSEMNVSTLELGDSALYLCASSPGTSGYNEQFFGPGTRLTVL.

CDR3 protein: CSALGTSGSRIDEQFF. The CDR3 DNA reads as TGCAGTGCTCTTGGGACTAGCGGGAGCCGAATCGATGAGCAGTTCTTC. The V and J genes are TRBV20-1 and TRBJ2-1; 14 nucleotides line up with TRBD2. Germline V gene lookup returns CDR1 DFQATT and CDR2 SNEGSKA (reference sequence). The CDR3 contains 16 residues. V lost 5 bases, J lost 8 bases, and 11 bases stayed unmatched.

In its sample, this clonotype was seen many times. This chain's CDR3 is CAISLGVEGEAFF. DNA for the CDR3: TGTGCCATCAGCCTAGGGGTTGAAGGTGAAGCTTTCTTT. J is TRBJ1-1 and V is TRBV10-3; D possibly corresponds to TRBD1 (5 bases). Trimming pared 6 bases from V and 7 bases from J, leaving 15 bases between. The CDR3 is 13 residues long. Germline V gives CDR1 ENHRY, CDR2 SYGVKD.

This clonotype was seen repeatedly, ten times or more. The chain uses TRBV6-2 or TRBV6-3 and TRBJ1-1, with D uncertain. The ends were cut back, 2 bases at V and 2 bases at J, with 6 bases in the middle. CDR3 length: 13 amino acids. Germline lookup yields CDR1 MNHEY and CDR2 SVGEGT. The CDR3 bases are TGTGCCAGCAGTTACAACGGAAACACTGAAGCTTTCTTT. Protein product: CASSYNGNTEAFF.

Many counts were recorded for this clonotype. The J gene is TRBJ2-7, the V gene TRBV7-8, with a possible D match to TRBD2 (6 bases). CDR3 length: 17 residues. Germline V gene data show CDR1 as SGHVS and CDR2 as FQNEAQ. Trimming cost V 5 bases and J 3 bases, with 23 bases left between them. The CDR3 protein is CASSPSITTSPVYEQYF. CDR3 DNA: TGTGCCAGCAGCCCATCTATAACGACTAGTCCTGTCTACGAGCAGTACTTC.

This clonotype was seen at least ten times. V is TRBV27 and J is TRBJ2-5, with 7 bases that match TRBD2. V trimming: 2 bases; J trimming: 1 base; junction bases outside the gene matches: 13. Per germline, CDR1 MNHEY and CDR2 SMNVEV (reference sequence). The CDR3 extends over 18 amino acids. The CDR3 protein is CASSLRGLSTFTQETQYF. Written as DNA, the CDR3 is TGTGCCAGCAGTTTAAGGGGACTATCCACCTTTACCCAAGAGACCCAGTACTTC.